The present TCR beta chain was sequenced within a study of blood T cell repertoires in COVID-19. Study information: The United States, Italy and Spain supplied acute and convalescent COVID-19 samples. The cDNA or gDNA used as material had been derived from T cells, B-cell-depleted T cells, or PBMCs.

In the study's own analysis: Reference gene primer amplification gave nucleated cell count estimates. This table comes from immunoSEQ multiplex PCR, and its TCRdb copy is limited to in-frame clones, with some not included. V, J and clone size reflect that table, while D and trimming were determined from the DNA. Of about 88,000 clones listed, 91% were seen once; the top ten hold about 1.7%. This TCR was sampled from a human donor with active COVID-19. The donor label of this sample is uncertain. The sequencing input was peripheral blood.

CDR3 sequence: CATSRDRTSVNEQFF. The CDR3 DNA reads TGTGCCACCAGCAGAGATCGGACTAGCGTTAATGAGCAGTTCTTC. The genes are TRBV15 and TRBJ2-1; 9 bases are a match to TRBD2. The CDR3 sequence is 15 residues long. The V gene's germline CDR1 is LNHNV and CDR2 YYDKDF (reference sequence). The V gene end was trimmed by 0 bases and the J gene end by 7 bases; junction bases not matched to a gene: 4.